These 32 T cell receptor beta chains originate from one sample sequenced in a study of cytomegalovirus exposure and HLA in healthy donors. PCR involved 60 Vbeta and 13 Jbeta primers. Sequencing was performed with immunoSEQ multiplex PCR; in TCRdb, only in-frame clones are kept and a portion is missing. The sample has roughly 100,000 clones, less than 80% seen once. Sequencing was done on a sample of PBMCs. The receptors derive from a man aged 25-45 years in good health and CMV-seronegative.

V and J are TRBV11-2 and TRBJ2-7; 7 bases align to TRBD1. Trimming at V came to 1 base and at J to 1 base, leaving 7 bases not matched to a gene. Germline V gives CDR1 SGHAT, CDR2 FQNNGV. CDR3 length: 16 amino acids. CDR3 coding DNA: TGTGCCAGCAGCTTAGTGAGGGGACAGCGTTCCTACGAGCAGTACTTC. Protein product: CASSLVRGQRSYEQYF.

Only one count was recorded for this clone. The chain uses TRBV21-1 and TRBJ1-5; TRBD1 is the table's D call, not checked against the DNA. TRBV21-1 is reported as a pseudogene. The CDR3 is 16 amino acids. CDR3 loop: CASSVEDRDSNQPQHF. CDR3 sequence (DNA): TGTGCCAGCAGCGTCGAAGACAGGGATAGCAATCAGCCCCAGCATTTT.

This clone was counted a single time. The V gene is TRBV2, the J gene TRBJ2-2, with 10 nucleotides matching TRBD2. Looked up from germline, CDR1 is SNHLY and CDR2 is FYNNEI. The CDR3 has 14 amino acids. V shed 4 bases and J 6 bases; nucleotides not matched to a gene: 2. CDR3 amino acids: CASSGLAGAGELFF. The CDR3 DNA sequence: TGTGCCAGCAGTGGGCTAGCGGGAGCCGGGGAGCTGTTTTTT. The full variable domain, completed using reference TRBV2 and TRBJ2-2, is EPEVTQTPSHQVTQMGQEVILRCVPISNHLYFYWYRQILGQKVEFLVSFYNNEISEKSEIFDDQFSVERPDGSNFTLKIRSTKLEDSAMYFCASSGLAGAGELFFGEGSRLTVL.

V usage is TRBV6-5 and J usage is TRBJ2-5; 7 nucleotides line up with TRBD1. With the DNA end fitting TRBJ2-7 better, the J assignment may be wrong. CDR3 length: 16 amino acids. From germline, CDR1 is MNHEY and CDR2 SVGAGI. Written as DNA, the CDR3 is TGTGCCAGCAGTTACTCGACCATCACAGGGGCCCACGAGCAGTACTTC. Protein product: CASSYSTITGAHEQYF.

V is TRBV13 and J is TRBJ2-2; 16 bases map to TRBD2. The junction had 7 bases not matched to a gene; V was cut back by 1 base and J by 5 bases. This CDR3 region has 19 residues. Germline CDR1 is PRHDT and CDR2 is FYEKMQ (reference sequence). The CDR3 spells CASSLAGTSGRADTGELFF. The DNA of the CDR3 is TGTGCCAGCAGCTTAGCCGGGACTAGCGGGAGGGCCGATACCGGGGAGCTGTTTTTT.

This clone was observed once. V usage is TRBV28 and J usage is TRBJ2-5; D is perhaps TRBD2 (7 bases). V lost 2 bases to trimming and J lost 5 bases, with 36 bases between them. CDR1 and CDR2 from the germline V gene are MDHEN and SYDVKM. The CDR3 spans 22 residues. The CDR3 reads CASSLSTVGPSRVRGGGETQYF. CDR3 DNA sequence: TGTGCCAGCAGTTTAAGTACAGTGGGACCGAGCAGGGTACGGGGAGGGGGTGAGACCCAGTACTTC.

The CDR3 spells CSVARGCNEQFF. The CDR3 nucleotides read TGCAGCGTAGCGAGAGGCTGCAATGAGCAGTTCTTC. The gene calls are TRBV29-1 and TRBJ2-1; no clear D gene. CDR1 and CDR2 from the germline V gene are SQVTM and ANQGSEA. The V and J ends lost 6 bases and 6 bases respectively, with 12 bases between them. The CDR3 is 12 residues long.

This clone has just one count. This chain connects TRBV5-1 to TRBJ2-5; TRBD1 matches 9 bases. Per the germline V gene, CDR1 is SGHRS and CDR2 is YFSETQ. The CDR3 is 15 residues long. V was clipped by 4 bases and J by 5 bases; unmatched bases: 9. CDR3 DNA sequence: TGCGCCAGCAGCGGCAGAACCGGGACAGGGGAGACCCAGTACTTC. The encoded protein is CASSGRTGTGETQYF.

The rearrangement joins TRBV5-1 to TRBJ1-3; TRBD1 matches at 9 bases. V dropped 2 bases and J dropped 4; count of bases not matched to a gene: 7. This CDR3 spans 16 amino acids. Per germline, CDR1 SGHRS and CDR2 YFSETQ. The CDR3 spells CASSLTGGAKGNTIYF. The CDR3 region has the DNA TGCGCCAGCAGCTTAACAGGGGGCGCAAAAGGAAACACCATATATTTT. The full variable domain, completed using reference TRBV5-1 and TRBJ1-3, is KAGVTQTPRYLIKTRGQQVTLSCSPISGHRSVSWYQQTPGQGLQFLFEYFSETQRNKGNFPGRFSGRQFSNSRSEMNVSTLELGDSALYLCASSLTGGAKGNTIYFGEGSWLTVV.

This chain links TRBV12-5 with TRBJ2-5; unclear D gene. The CDR3 contains 11 residues. Germline CDR1 reads LGHNT; CDR2 reads FRNRAP. Trimming cost V 7 bases and J 0 bases, with 3 bases left between them. The CDR3 region is CASANQETQYF. Here the CDR3 DNA reads TGTGCTAGTGCCAACCAAGAGACCCAGTACTTC.

V and J are TRBV6-1 and TRBJ2-7; 8 nucleotides line up with TRBD1. The CDR3 spans 12 residues. Per germline, CDR1 MNHNS and CDR2 SASEGT. The V gene end was trimmed by 8 bases and the J gene end by 6 bases; junction bases not matched to a gene: 6. As DNA, the CDR3 is TGTGCCAGCCCAGGGGGCATCCTCGAGCAGTACTTC. Its protein is CASPGGILEQYF.

This clone appeared once. This chain links TRBV9 with TRBJ2-7; the D is unclear. Germline V gene lookup returns CDR1 SGDLS and CDR2 YYNGEE. The CDR3 has 14 amino acids. The germline V and J ends were trimmed by 2 bases and 3 bases, with 12 bases remaining between them. CDR3: CASSVTTGSYEQYF. CDR3 sequence (DNA): TGTGCCAGCAGCGTGACGACTGGAAGCTACGAGCAGTACTTC. Filled out from reference TRBV9 and TRBJ2-7, the complete variable domain reads DSGVTQTPKHLITATGQRVTLRCSPRSGDLSVYWYQQSLDQGLQFLIQYYNGEERAKGNILERFSAQQFPDLHSELNLSSLELGDSALYFCASSVTTGSYEQYFGPGTRLTVT.

In this sample, this clone turned up a few times. DNA for the CDR3: TGTGCCAGCAGCTTGGTGTTTTCGTCACTAGCGGTCTCAGATACGCAGTATTTT. This codes for CASSLVFSSLAVSDTQYF. This sequence joins TRBV5-6 and TRBJ2-3, with 8 bases identical to TRBD2. The CDR3 runs 18 residues. CDR1 is SGHDT and CDR2 is YYEEEE in the germline V gene. V was pared by 0 bases and J by 4 bases, with 13 bases of the junction left unmatched.

CDR3 nucleotide sequence: TGTGCCAGCAGGTCGTACCAGGGGGACGAGCAGTACTTC. Protein product: CASRSYQGDEQYF. The chain uses TRBV13 and TRBJ2-5; TRBD1 matches at 7 bases. The assigned J gene may be wrong: the sequence end matches TRBJ2-7 better. This CDR3 comprises 13 residues. Germline values: CDR1 PRHDT, CDR2 FYEKMQ (reference sequence).

In this sample, this clone turned up a few times. V usage is TRBV7-9 and J usage is TRBJ2-5, with TRBD1 matching 7 bases. The DNA end is more similar to TRBJ2-7, so the J call may be wrong. This CDR3 is 15 amino acids long. The V gene's germline CDR1 is SEHNR and CDR2 FQNEAQ (reference sequence). The CDR3 coding sequence is TGTGCCAGCAGCCCCCAGACAGGGTTGGAGTACGAGCAGTACTTC. It codes for CASSPQTGLEYEQYF.

The chain links TRBV27 to TRBJ2-5; 7 bases map to TRBD1. The ends lost 6 bases at V and 5 bases at J; junction bases unmatched: 15. The CDR3 covers 16 residues. Germline V gene data show CDR1 as MNHEY and CDR2 as SMNVEV (reference sequence). The CDR3 reads CASSPRQGVHWETQYF. For the CDR3, the DNA is TGTGCCAGCAGCCCACGACAGGGAGTACATTGGGAGACCCAGTACTTC.

A few counts support this clone. The rearrangement joins TRBV19 to TRBJ1-2; D remains unclear. Trimming left V 3 bases short and J 3 bases short, with 11 bases between. This CDR3 comprises 14 residues. Per the germline V gene, CDR1 is LNHDA and CDR2 is SQIVND (reference sequence). CDR3 sequence reads: CASSIIPDDYGYTF. The DNA for the CDR3 is TGTGCCAGTAGTATTATACCAGATGACTATGGCTACACCTTC.

This chain links TRBV10-3 with TRBJ2-5; 12 bases fit TRBD1. Germline loops: CDR1 ENHRY, CDR2 SYGVKD. The CDR3 spans 20 residues. V shed 2 bases and J 4 bases; nucleotides not matched to a gene: 17. The CDR3 nucleotides read TGTGCCATCAGTGAGAAACCCCCCGGGACAGGGGGCGCCCTTCTAGAGACCCAGTACTTC. Protein product: CAISEKPPGTGGALLETQYF.

V usage is TRBV6-1 and J usage is TRBJ2-5; 8 positions agree with TRBD1. The CDR3 contains 14 residues. Per the germline V gene, CDR1 is MNHNS and CDR2 is SASEGT. V gave up 8 bases and J gave up 4 bases; unmatched junction bases: 9. CDR3 sequence reads: CASLRAGGRETQYF. The CDR3 DNA follows: TGTGCCAGCCTCCGGGCAGGGGGCCGAGAGACCCAGTACTTC.

The chain couples TRBV6-6 to TRBJ1-1; a weak D match, TRBD1 (5 bases). V was cut by 6 bases and J by 1 base, with 12 bases left in between. Germline V gene lookup returns CDR1 MNHNY and CDR2 SVGAGI (reference sequence). The CDR3 covers 14 residues. The CDR3 DNA follows: TGTGCCAGCAGCCGCCAACAGGCGAACACTGAAGCTTTCTTT. This gives the protein CASSRQQANTEAFF.

The chain links TRBV6-5 to TRBJ1-1; D possibly corresponds to TRBD1 (5 bases). Trimming cost V 0 bases and J 6 bases, with 17 bases left between them. Germline loops: CDR1 MNHEY, CDR2 SVGAGI. The CDR3 has 16 residues. CDR3 region: CASSYSIGAGRAEAFF. The CDR3 nucleotides read TGTGCCAGCAGTTACTCGATTGGGGCAGGGAGGGCTGAAGCTTTCTTT.

The CDR3 DNA is TGTGCCAGTAATGGACAGGGAAGACTTCAGCCCCAGCATTTT. Protein: CASNGQGRLQPQHF. J is TRBJ1-5 and V is TRBV19; 8 bases are a match to TRBD1. Germline V gene sequence: CDR1 LNHDA, CDR2 SQIVND (reference sequence). The CDR3 is 14 amino acids. V was pared by 7 bases and J by 6 bases, with 8 bases of the junction left unmatched. Filled out from reference TRBV19 and TRBJ1-5, the complete variable domain reads DGGITQSPKYLFRKEGQNVTLSCEQNLNHDAMYWYRQDPGQGLRLIYYSQIVNDFQKGDIAEGYSVSREKKESFPLTVTSAQKNPTAFYLCASNGQGRLQPQHFGDGTRLSIL.

The chain carries TRBV19 and TRBJ1-1; D is undetermined. Between the trimmed V and J ends, which lost 2 bases and 0 bases, there was a span of 4 bases. The CDR3 is 13 amino acids. CDR1 LNHDA and CDR2 SQIVND come from the germline V gene (reference sequence). CDR3 sequence (DNA): TGTGCCAGTAGTATATCCATGAACACTGAAGCTTTCTTT. Protein: CASSISMNTEAFF. Complete variable domain (other parts from reference TRBV19 and TRBJ1-1): DGGITQSPKYLFRKEGQNVTLSCEQNLNHDAMYWYRQDPGQGLRLIYYSQIVNDFQKGDIAEGYSVSREKKESFPLTVTSAQKNPTAFYLCASSISMNTEAFFGQGTRLTVV.

The CDR3 DNA reads TGTGCCAGCAGTTACGGCGGGATAACGGGTGAGACCCAGTACTTC. It is translated as CASSYGGITGETQYF. The V gene is TRBV6-5, the J gene TRBJ2-5, with a possible D match to TRBD2 (6 bases). Germline CDR1 is MNHEY and CDR2 is SVGAGI. The V end was cut by 2 bases, the J end by 5 bases, with 15 bases between. This CDR3 contains 15 residues.

This rearrangement joins TRBV4-3 to TRBJ2-1; TRBD2 aligns across 10 bases. The V gene's germline CDR1 is LGHNA and CDR2 YSLEER. Trimming removed 0 bases from V and 11 bases from J; junction bases left unmatched: 16. The CDR3 is 18 amino acids. CDR3 in DNA: TGCGCCAGCAGCCAAGATTCGTCGCTAGCGGGGGCCACAGGCAAGCAGTTCTTC. Its protein is CASSQDSSLAGATGKQFF.

This clone showed up just a few times. This sequence joins TRBV6-6 and TRBJ2-5; 8 bases are shared with TRBD1. The CDR3 is 16 residues long. Germline trimming cut 2 bases from V and 7 bases from J; bases unmatched to any gene: 12. The germline gives CDR1 MNHNY, CDR2 SVGAGI (reference sequence). This CDR3 is CASSYRELGQGGTQYF. CDR3 coding DNA: TGTGCCAGCAGTTACCGTGAACTAGGACAGGGAGGGACCCAGTACTTC.

This rearrangement joins TRBV20-1 to TRBJ1-2; D unresolved. Germline V lookup: CDR1 DFQATT, CDR2 SNEGSKA (reference sequence). Trimming cost V 6 bases and J 4 bases, with 9 bases left between them. The length of the CDR3 is 11 residues. The CDR3 DNA reads TGCAGTGCCCCCCACAGCTATGGCTACACCTTC. Its protein product is CSAPHSYGYTF.

This clone showed up just once. This chain connects TRBV4-1 to TRBJ2-7, with TRBD2 as a possible D gene (5 bases). With 1 base removed from V and 2 bases from J, the gap between germline ends came to 12 bases. CDR1 is MGHRA and CDR2 is YSYEKL in the germline V gene. CDR3 length: 15 amino acids. In nucleotides, the CDR3 is TGCGCCAGCAGCCAAGTGTATGACTACCCCTACGAGCAGTACTTC. Translated: CASSQVYDYPYEQYF.

J is TRBJ2-2 and V is TRBV10-1, with D tentatively TRBD2 (6 bases). CDR1 and CDR2 (germline): WNHNN, SYGVQD (reference sequence). This CDR3 spans 13 amino acids. Trimming shortened V by 8 bases and J by 2 bases, and 9 bases separated the two germline ends. In DNA, the CDR3 is TGCGCCAGCCGGGGACTTAACACCGGGGAGCTGTTTTTT. Translating it yields CASRGLNTGELFF.

This clone was observed a single time. J is TRBJ2-1 and V is TRBV5-3, with a possible D match to TRBD2 (5 bases). TRBV5-3 counts as an open reading frame of uncertain function. CDR3 size: 14 residues. The germline V and J ends were trimmed by 3 bases and 5 bases, with 12 bases remaining between them. The CDR3 sequence: CARSCSGSDNEQFF. The CDR3 DNA follows: TGTGCCAGAAGCTGCTCGGGGTCGGACAATGAGCAGTTCTTC.

This sequence joins TRBV4-3 and TRBJ2-1; maybe TRBD1 (6 bases). From germline, CDR1 is LGHNA and CDR2 YSLEER. The CDR3 sequence is 14 residues long. V gave up 3 bases and J gave up 9 bases, with 15 bases separating them. CDR3 loop: CASSHQSTGIEQFF. The CDR3 DNA is TGCGCCAGCAGCCACCAATCCACAGGGATTGAGCAGTTCTTC.

The rearrangement links TRBV6-5 to TRBJ1-5; tentative D call: TRBD1 (6 bases). V was pared by 5 bases and J by 5 bases, with 16 bases between. Germline V gene sequence: CDR1 MNHEY, CDR2 SVGAGI. The CDR3 loop spans 15 amino acids. The CDR3 sequence is CASSPQPGGHQPQHF. CDR3 nucleotide sequence: TGTGCCAGCAGTCCCCAACCGGGGGGGCATCAGCCCCAGCATTTT.